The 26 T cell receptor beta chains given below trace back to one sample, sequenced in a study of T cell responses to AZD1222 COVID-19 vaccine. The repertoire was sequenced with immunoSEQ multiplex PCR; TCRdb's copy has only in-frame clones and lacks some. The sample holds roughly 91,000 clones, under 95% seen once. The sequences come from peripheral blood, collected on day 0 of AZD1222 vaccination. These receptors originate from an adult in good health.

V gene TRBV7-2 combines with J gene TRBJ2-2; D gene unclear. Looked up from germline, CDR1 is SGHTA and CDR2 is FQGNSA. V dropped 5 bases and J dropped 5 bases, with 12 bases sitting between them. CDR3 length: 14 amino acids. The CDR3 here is CASSPVGATGELFF. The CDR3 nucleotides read TGTGCCAGCAGCCCCGTTGGAGCTACCGGGGAGCTGTTTTTT.

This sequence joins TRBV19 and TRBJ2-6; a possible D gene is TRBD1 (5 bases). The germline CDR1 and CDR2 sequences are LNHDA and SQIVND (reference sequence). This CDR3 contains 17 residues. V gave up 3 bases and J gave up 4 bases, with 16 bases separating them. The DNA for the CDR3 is TGTGCCAGTAGTATGATAGGGGCGGTACGAGGGGCCAACGTCCTGACTTTC. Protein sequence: CASSMIGAVRGANVLTF. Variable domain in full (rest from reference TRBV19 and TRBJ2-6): DGGITQSPKYLFRKEGQNVTLSCEQNLNHDAMYWYRQDPGQGLRLIYYSQIVNDFQKGDIAEGYSVSREKKESFPLTVTSAQKNPTAFYLCASSMIGAVRGANVLTFGAGSRLTVL.

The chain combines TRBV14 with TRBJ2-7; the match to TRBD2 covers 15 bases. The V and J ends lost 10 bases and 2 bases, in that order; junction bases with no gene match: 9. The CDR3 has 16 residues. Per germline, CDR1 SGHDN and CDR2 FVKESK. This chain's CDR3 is CATPGLAGGGTYEQYF. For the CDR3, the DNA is TGTGCCACCCCGGGACTAGCGGGGGGTGGGACCTACGAGCAGTACTTC.

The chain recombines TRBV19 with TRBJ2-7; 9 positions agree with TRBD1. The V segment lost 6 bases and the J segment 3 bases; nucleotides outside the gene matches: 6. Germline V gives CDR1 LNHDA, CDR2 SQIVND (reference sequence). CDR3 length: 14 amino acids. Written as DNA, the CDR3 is TGTGCCAGTAGCCTAGACAGGGGGAACTACGAGCAGTACTTC. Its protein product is CASSLDRGNYEQYF.

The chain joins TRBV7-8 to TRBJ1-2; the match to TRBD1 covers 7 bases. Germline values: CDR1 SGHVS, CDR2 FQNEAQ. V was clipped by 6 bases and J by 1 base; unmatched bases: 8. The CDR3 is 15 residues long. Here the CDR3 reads CASRAEGALNYGYTF. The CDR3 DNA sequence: TGTGCCAGCAGGGCCGAGGGGGCTCTTAACTATGGCTACACCTTC.

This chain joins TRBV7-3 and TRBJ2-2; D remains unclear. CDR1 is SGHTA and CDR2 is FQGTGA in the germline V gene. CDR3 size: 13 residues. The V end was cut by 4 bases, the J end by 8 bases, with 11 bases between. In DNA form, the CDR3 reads TGTGCCAGCAGCTCCTCGAGCGAGGGGGAGCTGTTTTTT. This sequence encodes CASSSSSEGELFF.

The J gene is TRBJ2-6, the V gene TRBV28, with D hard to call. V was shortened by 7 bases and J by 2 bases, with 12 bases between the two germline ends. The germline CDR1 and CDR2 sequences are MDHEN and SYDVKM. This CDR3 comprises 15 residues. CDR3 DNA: TGTGCCAGCACCCCCCCAGGAGCTGGGGCCAACGTCCTGACTTTC. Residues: CASTPPGAGANVLTF.

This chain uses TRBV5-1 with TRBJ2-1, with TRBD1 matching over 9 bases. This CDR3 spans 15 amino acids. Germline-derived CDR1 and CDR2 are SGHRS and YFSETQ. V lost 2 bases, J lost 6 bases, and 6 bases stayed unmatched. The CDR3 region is CASSLPGQGLNEQFF. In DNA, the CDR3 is TGCGCCAGCAGCTTACCGGGACAGGGCCTCAATGAGCAGTTCTTC. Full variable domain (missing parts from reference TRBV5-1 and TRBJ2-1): KAGVTQTPRYLIKTRGQQVTLSCSPISGHRSVSWYQQTPGQGLQFLFEYFSETQRNKGNFPGRFSGRQFSNSRSEMNVSTLELGDSALYLCASSLPGQGLNEQFFGPGTRLTVL.

The CDR3 spells CASSREQETQYF. CDR3 nucleotides: TGCGCCAGCAGTCGTGAACAAGAGACCCAGTACTTC. The chain combines TRBV10-1 with TRBJ2-5, with unresolved D. Trimming removed 5 bases from V and 2 bases from J, with 6 bases in between. Germline V lookup: CDR1 WNHNN, CDR2 SYGVQD (reference sequence). The CDR3 spans 12 residues.

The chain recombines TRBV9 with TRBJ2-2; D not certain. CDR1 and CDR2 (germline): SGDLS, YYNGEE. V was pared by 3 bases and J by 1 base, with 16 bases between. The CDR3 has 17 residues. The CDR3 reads CASSASTAALNTGELFF. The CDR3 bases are TGTGCCAGCAGCGCCTCCACAGCAGCCTTGAACACCGGGGAGCTGTTTTTT.

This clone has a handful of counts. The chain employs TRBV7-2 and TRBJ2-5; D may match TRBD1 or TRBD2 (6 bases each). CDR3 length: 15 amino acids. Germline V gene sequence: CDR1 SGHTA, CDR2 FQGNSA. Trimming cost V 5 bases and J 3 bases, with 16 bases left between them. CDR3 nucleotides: TGTGCCAGCAGCCCAACCACAGGGAGGAAAGAGACCCAGTACTTC. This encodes CASSPTTGRKETQYF.

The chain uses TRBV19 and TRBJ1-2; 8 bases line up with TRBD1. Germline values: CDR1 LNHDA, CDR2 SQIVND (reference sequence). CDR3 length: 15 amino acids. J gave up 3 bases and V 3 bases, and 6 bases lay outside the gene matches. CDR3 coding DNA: TGTGCCAGTAGTATTGGGACAGGAATGCACTATGGCTACACCTTC. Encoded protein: CASSIGTGMHYGYTF.

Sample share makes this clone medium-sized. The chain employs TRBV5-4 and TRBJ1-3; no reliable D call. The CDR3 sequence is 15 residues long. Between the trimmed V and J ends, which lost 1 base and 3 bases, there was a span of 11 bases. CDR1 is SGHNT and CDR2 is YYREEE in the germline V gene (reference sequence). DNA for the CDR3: TGTGCCAGCAGCTTGACACAGACCAGTGGAAACACCATATATTTT. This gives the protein CASSLTQTSGNTIYF.

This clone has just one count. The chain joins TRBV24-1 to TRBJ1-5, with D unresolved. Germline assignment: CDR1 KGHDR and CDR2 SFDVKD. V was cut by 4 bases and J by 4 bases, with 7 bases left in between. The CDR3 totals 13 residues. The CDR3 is CATSDGINQPQHF. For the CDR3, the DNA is TGTGCCACCAGTGACGGTATTAATCAGCCCCAGCATTTT.

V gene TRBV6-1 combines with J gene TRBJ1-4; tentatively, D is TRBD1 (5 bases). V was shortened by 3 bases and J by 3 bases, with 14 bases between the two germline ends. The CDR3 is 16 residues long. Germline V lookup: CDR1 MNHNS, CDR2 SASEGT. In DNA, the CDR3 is TGTGCCAGCAGTGATGTCGGGGGGAGGGCTAATGAAAAACTGTTTTTT. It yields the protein CASSDVGGRANEKLFF.

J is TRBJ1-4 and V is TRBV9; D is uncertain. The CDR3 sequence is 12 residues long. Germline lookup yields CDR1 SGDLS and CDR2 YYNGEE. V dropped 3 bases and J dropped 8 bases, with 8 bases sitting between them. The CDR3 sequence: CASSGLGEKLFF. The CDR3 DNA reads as TGTGCCAGCAGCGGGCTTGGAGAAAAACTGTTTTTT.

The CDR3 region has the DNA TGTGCCAGCAGTTCGGACAGGGGTGAGACCCAGTACTTC. It translates to CASSSDRGETQYF. The chain joins TRBV6-5 to TRBJ2-5, with 9 nucleotides matching TRBD1. V trimming: 4 bases; J trimming: 5 bases; junction bases outside the gene matches: 2. This CDR3 spans 13 amino acids. Germline CDR1 MNHEY, CDR2 SVGAGI.

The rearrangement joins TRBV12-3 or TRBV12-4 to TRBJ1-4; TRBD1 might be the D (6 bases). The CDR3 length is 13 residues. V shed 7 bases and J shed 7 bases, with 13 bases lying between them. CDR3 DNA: TGTGCCAGCATCAGGGGTGGCACTGAAAAACTGTTTTTT. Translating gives CASIRGGTEKLFF.

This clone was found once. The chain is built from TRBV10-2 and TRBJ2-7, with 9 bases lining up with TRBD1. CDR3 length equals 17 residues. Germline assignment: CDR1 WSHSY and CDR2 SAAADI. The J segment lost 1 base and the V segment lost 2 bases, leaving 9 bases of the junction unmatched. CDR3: CASSEGGVGTGSYEQYF. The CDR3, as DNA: TGCGCCAGCAGTGAGGGAGGGGTCGGGACAGGGTCCTACGAGCAGTACTTC.

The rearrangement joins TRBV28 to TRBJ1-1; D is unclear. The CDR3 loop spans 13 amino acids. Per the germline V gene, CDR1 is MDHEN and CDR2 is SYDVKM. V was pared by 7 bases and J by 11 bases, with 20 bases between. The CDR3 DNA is TGTGCCAGCACTATGATAGGCCCCCCGGGCGCTTTCTTT. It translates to CASTMIGPPGAFF.

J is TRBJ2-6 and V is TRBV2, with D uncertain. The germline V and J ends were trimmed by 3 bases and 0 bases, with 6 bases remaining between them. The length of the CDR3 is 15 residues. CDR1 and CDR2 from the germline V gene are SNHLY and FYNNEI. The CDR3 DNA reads TGTGCCAGCAGTGAGGTCGGCTCTGGGGCCAACGTCCTGACTTTC. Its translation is CASSEVGSGANVLTF.

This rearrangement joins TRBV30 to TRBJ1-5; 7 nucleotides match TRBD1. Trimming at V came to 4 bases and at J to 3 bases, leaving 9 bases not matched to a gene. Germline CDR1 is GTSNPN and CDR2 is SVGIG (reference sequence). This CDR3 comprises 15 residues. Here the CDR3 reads CAWNFGQAPNQPQHF. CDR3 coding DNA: TGTGCCTGGAACTTCGGACAGGCCCCCAATCAGCCCCAGCATTTT. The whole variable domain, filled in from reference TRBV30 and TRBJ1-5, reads SQTIHQWPATLVQPVGSPLSLECTVEGTSNPNLYWYRQAAGRGLQLLFYSVGIGQISSEVPQNLSASRPQDRQFILSSKKLLLSDSGFYLCAWNFGQAPNQPQHFGDGTRLSIL.

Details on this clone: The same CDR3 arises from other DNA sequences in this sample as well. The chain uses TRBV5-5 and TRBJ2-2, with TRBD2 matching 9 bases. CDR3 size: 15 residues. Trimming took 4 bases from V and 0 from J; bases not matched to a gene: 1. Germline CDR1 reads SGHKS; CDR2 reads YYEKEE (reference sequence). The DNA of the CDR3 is TGTGCCAGCAGCCTAGCGGGGCCGAACACCGGGGAGCTGTTTTTT. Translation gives CASSLAGPNTGELFF.

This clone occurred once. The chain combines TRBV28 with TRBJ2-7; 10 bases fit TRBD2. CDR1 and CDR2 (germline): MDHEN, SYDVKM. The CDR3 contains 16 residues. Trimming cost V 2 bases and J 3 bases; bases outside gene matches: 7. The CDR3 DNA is TGTGCCAGCAGTTTACCACCACTAGCGGGAAACTACGAGCAGTACTTC. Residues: CASSLPPLAGNYEQYF.

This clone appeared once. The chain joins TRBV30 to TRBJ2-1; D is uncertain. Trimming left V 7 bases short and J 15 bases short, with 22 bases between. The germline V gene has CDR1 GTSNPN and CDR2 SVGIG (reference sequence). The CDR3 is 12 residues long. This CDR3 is CASSPSSPTRFF. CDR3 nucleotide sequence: TGTGCCTCCTCCCCGAGTAGCCCCACGCGGTTCTTC.

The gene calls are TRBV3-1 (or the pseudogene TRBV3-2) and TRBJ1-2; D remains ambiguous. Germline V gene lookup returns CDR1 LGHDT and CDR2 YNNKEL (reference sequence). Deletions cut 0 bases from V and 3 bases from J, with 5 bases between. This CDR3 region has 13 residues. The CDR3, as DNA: TGTGCCAGCAGCCAAGACAGAGACTATGGCTACACCTTC. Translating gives CASSQDRDYGYTF.